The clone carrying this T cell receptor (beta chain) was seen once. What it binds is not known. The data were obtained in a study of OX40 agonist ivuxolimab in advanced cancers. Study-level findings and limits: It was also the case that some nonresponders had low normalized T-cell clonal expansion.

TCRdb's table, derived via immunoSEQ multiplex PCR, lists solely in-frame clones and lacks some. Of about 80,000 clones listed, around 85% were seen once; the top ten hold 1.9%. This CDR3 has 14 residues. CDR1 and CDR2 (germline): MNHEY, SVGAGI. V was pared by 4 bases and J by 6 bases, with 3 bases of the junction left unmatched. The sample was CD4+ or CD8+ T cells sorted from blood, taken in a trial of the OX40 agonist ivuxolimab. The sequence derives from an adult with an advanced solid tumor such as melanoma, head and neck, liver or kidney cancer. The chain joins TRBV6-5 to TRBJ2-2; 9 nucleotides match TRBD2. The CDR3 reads CASSSGLASGELFF. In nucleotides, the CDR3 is TGTGCCAGCAGTTCCGGACTAGCGTCCGGGGAGCTGTTTTTT.